Presented here are 29 T cell receptor beta chains from one specimen sequenced in a study of control samples from healthy donors and cancer patients. Sequencing was performed with immunoSEQ multiplex PCR; in TCRdb, only in-frame clones are kept and a portion is missing. In the table there are about 270,000 clones, over 75% of which are singletons. Material: PBMCs. Receptors were obtained from a woman aged 60 to 75 with lung cancer.

The chain employs TRBV28 and TRBJ2-7; D is unclear. CDR3 size: 14 residues. V was clipped by 5 bases and J by 3 bases, with 14 bases between them. Germline V gives CDR1 MDHEN, CDR2 SYDVKM. As DNA, the CDR3 is TGTGCCAGCAGTGTTCCGGGCCGCAGCTACGAGCAGTACTTC. Protein product: CASSVPGRSYEQYF.

Worth noting for this clone: Other DNA sequences in the sample encode the same CDR3. The chain couples TRBV9 to TRBJ2-3, with 9 nucleotides matching TRBD2. This CDR3 is 14 amino acids long. Germline V lookup: CDR1 SGDLS, CDR2 YYNGEE. The V segment lost 0 bases and the J segment 6 bases; nucleotides outside the gene matches: 2. The CDR3 bases are TGTGCCAGCAGCGTAGCTAGCGGGACTGATACGCAGTATTTT. Translating gives CASSVASGTDTQYF.

The gene calls are TRBV6-5 and TRBJ1-4, with TRBD1 matching over 9 bases. V gave up 0 bases and J gave up 1 base; unmatched junction bases: 0. Per germline, CDR1 MNHEY and CDR2 SVGAGI. The length of the CDR3 is 16 residues. The CDR3, as DNA: TGTGCCAGCAGTTACTCGGGACAGGGAACTAATGAAAAACTGTTTTTT. This codes for CASSYSGQGTNEKLFF.

The chain has TRBV5-6 and TRBJ2-7; D is ambiguous. The CDR3 totals 14 residues. V lost 0 bases, J lost 0 bases, and 7 bases lay in between. Germline V gene lookup returns CDR1 SGHDT and CDR2 YYEEEE. In DNA, the CDR3 is TGTGCCAGCAGCTTGGGAAGGAGCTCCTACGAGCAGTACTTC. It encodes CASSLGRSSYEQYF.

The CDR3 DNA follows: TGTGCCAGCAGCCCTTCCAGCTGGGGCAATGAGCAGTTCTTC. Encoded protein: CASSPSSWGNEQFF. The chain links TRBV5-4 to TRBJ2-1; D unresolved. V dropped 4 bases and J dropped 6 bases, with 14 bases sitting between them. The CDR3 runs to 14 residues. Germline CDR1 is SGHNT and CDR2 is YYREEE (reference sequence).

This chain uses TRBV18 with TRBJ1-1, with D possibly being TRBD1 (6 bases). The CDR3 totals 15 residues. V lost 3 bases and J 2 bases, leaving 13 bases between the germline ends. Germline V lookup: CDR1 KGHSH, CDR2 LQKENI. Here the CDR3 DNA reads TGTGCCAGCTCACCCCCCGGGGGCTCCAACACTGAAGCTTTCTTT. This sequence encodes CASSPPGGSNTEAFF.

This chain joins TRBV5-6 and TRBJ2-7; D call uncertain. CDR3 size: 11 residues. Between the trimmed V and J ends, which lost 0 bases and 7 bases, there was a span of 5 bases. Germline values: CDR1 SGHDT, CDR2 YYEEEE. The CDR3 coding sequence is TGTGCCAGCAGCTTGGTTGGGGAGCAGTACTTC. This translates into CASSLVGEQYF. The whole variable domain, remainder taken from reference TRBV5-6 and TRBJ2-7, is DAGVTQSPTHLIKTRGQQVTLRCSPKSGHDTVSWYQQALGQGPQFIFQYYEEEERQRGNFPDRFSGHQFPNYSSELNVNALLLGDSALYLCASSLVGEQYFGPGTRLTVT.

The chain is built from TRBV14 and TRBJ1-2, with no clear D. The CDR3 is 13 residues long. V was trimmed by 1 base and J by 8 bases, leaving 11 bases between them. Germline-derived CDR1 and CDR2 are SGHDN and FVKESK. In DNA form, the CDR3 reads TGTGCCAGCAGCCAAGTTGAGGTGGGAGGCTACACCTTC. This translates into CASSQVEVGGYTF. The full variable domain, its missing parts supplied by reference TRBV14 and TRBJ1-2, is EAGVTQFPSHSVIEKGQTVTLRCDPISGHDNLYWYRRVMGKEIKFLLHFVKESKQDESGMPNNRFLAERTGGTYSTLKVQPAELEDSGVYFCASSQVEVGGYTFGSGTRLTVV.

The rearrangement joins TRBV5-1 to TRBJ1-2, with 7 positions matching TRBD1. Germline assignment: CDR1 SGHRS and CDR2 YFSETQ. The CDR3 is 14 residues long. The ends lost 0 bases at V and 6 bases at J; junction bases unmatched: 5. The CDR3: CASSLGQGINGYTF. The CDR3 nucleotides are TGCGCCAGCAGCTTGGGACAGGGCATAAATGGCTACACCTTC.

This rearrangement joins TRBV18 to TRBJ2-2; no firm D call. This CDR3 has 16 amino acids. V was shortened by 0 bases and J by 1 base, with 9 bases between the two germline ends. Per the germline V gene, CDR1 is KGHSH and CDR2 is LQKENI. The CDR3 protein is CASSPPIPGNTGELFF. The DNA for the CDR3 is TGTGCCAGCTCACCACCAATCCCAGGGAACACCGGGGAGCTGTTTTTT.

V gene TRBV18 combines with J gene TRBJ1-5; 7 bases line up with TRBD1. This CDR3 comprises 13 residues. CDR1 and CDR2 (germline): KGHSH, LQKENI. The trim removed 8 bases at V and 1 base at J, leaving 2 bases unmatched. The CDR3, as DNA: TGTGCCAGCCAACAGGGGAGCAATCAGCCCCAGCATTTT. Its translation: CASQQGSNQPQHF.

This clone was observed a handful of times. The CDR3 DNA follows: TGTGCCAGCTCACCGTCCCGACAGGGGAACACTGAAGCTTTCTTT. Protein: CASSPSRQGNTEAFF. The chain couples TRBV18 to TRBJ1-1, with TRBD1 identical over 7 bases. CDR3 length: 15 amino acids. Per the germline V gene, CDR1 is KGHSH and CDR2 is LQKENI. V shed 3 bases and J 1 base; nucleotides not matched to a gene: 5.

J is TRBJ1-1 and V is TRBV6-6, with D maybe TRBD1 (6 bases). V was shortened by 5 bases and J by 7 bases, with 20 bases between the two germline ends. The CDR3 is 15 amino acids. Germline loops: CDR1 MNHNY, CDR2 SVGAGI (reference sequence). The CDR3, as DNA: TGTGCCAGCAGTGTACGGGGCGGAGGGGGTGGTGAAGCTTTCTTT. Translation gives CASSVRGGGGGEAFF.

This chain joins TRBV6-5 and TRBJ1-5, with D possibly matching TRBD1 (5 bases). This CDR3 has 14 amino acids. CDR1 is MNHEY, CDR2 SVGAGI, per germline. Trimming pared 6 bases from V and 0 bases from J, leaving 9 bases between. Written as DNA, the CDR3 is TGTGCCAGCAGCAGGGAGATTAGCAATCAGCCCCAGCATTTT. Amino acids: CASSREISNQPQHF.

This chain connects TRBV11-2 to TRBJ2-1; TRBD1 matches 7 bases. The CDR3 is made up of 15 amino acids. Trimming at V came to 4 bases and at J to 15 bases, leaving 18 bases not matched to a gene. CDR1 is SGHAT, CDR2 FQNNGV, per germline. CDR3 in amino acids: CASSYGPGTASTAFF. The CDR3, as DNA: TGTGCCAGCAGCTACGGTCCCGGGACAGCCTCGACGGCGTTCTTC.

The chain's CDR3 is CASSLGLAVWSSYNEQFF. CDR3 sequence (DNA): TGTGCCAGCAGCCTGGGACTAGCGGTCTGGAGCTCCTACAATGAGCAGTTCTTC. V and J are TRBV14 and TRBJ2-1; 11 nucleotides agree with TRBD2. V was pared by 4 bases and J by 0 bases, with 8 bases of the junction left unmatched. The CDR3 sequence is 18 residues long. Germline CDR1 SGHDN, CDR2 FVKESK.

The chain couples TRBV4-1 to TRBJ1-5; 8 nucleotides line up with TRBD1. CDR1 is MGHRA, CDR2 YSYEKL, per germline. The V and J ends lost 3 bases and 0 bases, in that order; junction bases with no gene match: 1. This CDR3 comprises 15 residues. This CDR3 reads CASSQGQVSNQPQHF. The DNA for the CDR3 is TGCGCCAGCAGCCAGGGACAGGTTAGCAATCAGCCCCAGCATTTT.

V gene TRBV29-1 combines with J gene TRBJ2-5; 11 bases fit TRBD1. This CDR3 region has 13 residues. With 4 bases clipped from V and 5 bases from J, the junction kept 3 bases outside the gene matches. In germline, CDR1 is SQVTM, CDR2 ANQGSEA. The CDR3 here is CSVVRDRGETQYF. The CDR3 DNA reads as TGCAGCGTTGTAAGGGACAGGGGGGAGACCCAGTACTTC.

The chain carries TRBV29-1 and TRBJ2-1; 7 positions match TRBD1. Germline trimming cut 6 bases from V and 8 bases from J; bases unmatched to any gene: 10. The CDR3 spans 13 residues. CDR1 is SQVTM, CDR2 ANQGSEA, per germline. The CDR3 sequence is CSVRGQLNDEQFF. CDR3 DNA sequence: TGCAGCGTGAGGGGACAGCTCAACGATGAGCAGTTCTTC.

CDR3 nucleotide sequence: TGTGCCAGCAGCGTAGAGGCCCAAGGACAGCTCCTTAACTATGGCTACACCTTC. Protein: CASSVEAQGQLLNYGYTF. V gene TRBV9 combines with J gene TRBJ1-2; D is perhaps TRBD1 (6 bases). This CDR3 contains 18 residues. Germline assignment: CDR1 SGDLS and CDR2 YYNGEE. V was clipped by 0 bases and J by 1 base, with 19 bases between them.

A single count supports this clone. CDR3 DNA: TGTGCCAGCAGTCCCGCGGACAGGGCCGTTTACGAGCAGTACTTC. Encoded protein: CASSPADRAVYEQYF. This sequence joins TRBV6-5 and TRBJ2-7, with 8 bases fitting TRBD1. The V segment lost 5 bases and the J segment 4 bases; nucleotides outside the gene matches: 10. Germline CDR1 is MNHEY and CDR2 is SVGAGI. This CDR3 region has 15 residues.

The chain couples TRBV10-1 to TRBJ2-2; TRBD1 agrees at 9 bases. V shed 6 bases, J shed 6 bases, and the junction held 5 bases outside the gene matches. Germline CDR1 reads WNHNN; CDR2 reads SYGVQD (reference sequence). The length of the CDR3 is 14 residues. CDR3 residues: CASSRDRDPGELFF. The DNA of the CDR3 is TGCGCCAGCAGCCGGGACAGGGACCCCGGGGAGCTGTTTTTT.

This chain connects TRBV15 to TRBJ2-7; D may be TRBD1 (6 bases). This CDR3 has 15 amino acids. The V end lost 0 bases, the J end lost 6 bases, and 15 bases lay between the germline ends. The germline V gene encodes CDR1 LNHNV and CDR2 YYDKDF (reference sequence). The CDR3 nucleotides read TGTGCCACCAGCAGAGAGCGGACAGTGGGGGTCGAGCAGTACTTC. Translating it yields CATSRERTVGVEQYF.

Remarks on this clone: The same CDR3 is also encoded by other DNA sequences in this sample. The chain employs TRBV4-2 and TRBJ1-1; D is unresolved. Germline CDR1 and CDR2: LGHNA and YNFKEQ. Between the trimmed V and J ends, which lost 1 base and 0 bases, there was a span of 9 bases. This CDR3 has 15 residues. The CDR3 bases are TGTGCCAGCAGCCAAGTTGGCGGGTTGAACACTGAAGCTTTCTTT. Translating gives CASSQVGGLNTEAFF.

This clone has a single count. The rearrangement uses TRBV28 and TRBJ1-2; possibly TRBD1 for D (6 bases). Germline loops: CDR1 MDHEN, CDR2 SYDVKM. The CDR3 contains 15 residues. Trimming pared 3 bases from V and 4 bases from J, leaving 15 bases between. CDR3 residues: CASSFRTGTFYGYTF. The CDR3 DNA reads TGTGCCAGCAGTTTCCGAACAGGGACCTTCTATGGCTACACCTTC.

This clone was recorded once. This chain links TRBV9 with TRBJ2-2; tentatively, D is TRBD1 (5 bases). Trimming took 4 bases from V and 4 from J, leaving 17 bases between them. This CDR3 has 16 residues. CDR1 is SGDLS, CDR2 YYNGEE, per germline. This CDR3 reads CASSSLTQGSTGELFF. The CDR3 DNA reads TGTGCCAGCAGCTCCTTGACTCAGGGTAGCACCGGGGAGCTGTTTTTT.

This chain links TRBV7-9 with TRBJ2-5; TRBD1 is a possible D gene (6 bases). Germline values: CDR1 SEHNR, CDR2 FQNEAQ (reference sequence). The ends were cut back, 3 bases at V and 2 bases at J, with 13 bases in the middle. The CDR3 has 15 residues. CDR3 DNA: TGTGCCAGCAGCTTCCGCAGGGGAGATCAAGAGACCCAGTACTTC. Encoded protein: CASSFRRGDQETQYF.

The chain combines TRBV19 with TRBJ1-2; D gene uncertain. There are 17 residues in the CDR3. The germline V and J ends were trimmed by 3 bases and 2 bases, with 19 bases remaining between them. Germline V gene data show CDR1 as LNHDA and CDR2 as SQIVND (reference sequence). The CDR3 nucleotides read TGTGCCAGTAGTATTGGTTCCAGTCCCCTGGGGAACTATGGCTACACCTTC. This gives the protein CASSIGSSPLGNYGYTF. The variable domain in full, completed from reference TRBV19 and TRBJ1-2, reads DGGITQSPKYLFRKEGQNVTLSCEQNLNHDAMYWYRQDPGQGLRLIYYSQIVNDFQKGDIAEGYSVSREKKESFPLTVTSAQKNPTAFYLCASSIGSSPLGNYGYTFGSGTRLTVV.

The rearrangement links TRBV3-1 (or the pseudogene TRBV3-2) to TRBJ2-7; D not certain. Germline V gene lookup returns CDR1 LGHDT and CDR2 YNNKEL (reference sequence). The CDR3 consists of 11 residues. V lost 4 bases and J 3 bases, leaving 4 bases between the germline ends. The CDR3 is CASSLDYEQYF. Written as DNA, the CDR3 is TGTGCCAGCAGCCTAGACTACGAGCAGTACTTC.